This T cell receptor beta chain was retrieved from a study of T cell responses to AZD1222 COVID-19 vaccine. V was clipped by 3 bases and J by 3 bases, with 9 bases between them. Germline CDR1 MDHEN, CDR2 SYDVKM. The CDR3 contains 14 residues. Sequenced by immunoSEQ multiplex PCR; TCRdb stores in-frame clones only, minus some. The data show approximately 160,000 clones, more than 70% seen once. The V call is TRBV28, the J call TRBJ1-3, with a weak D call TRBD1 (5 bases). The material sequenced was peripheral blood, taken on day 0 of AZD1222 vaccination. This sequence was found in an adult in good health. The DNA of the CDR3 is TGTGCCAGCAGTTTGGGGGTTCGTGGAAACACCATATATTTT. Translation: CASSLGVRGNTIYF.